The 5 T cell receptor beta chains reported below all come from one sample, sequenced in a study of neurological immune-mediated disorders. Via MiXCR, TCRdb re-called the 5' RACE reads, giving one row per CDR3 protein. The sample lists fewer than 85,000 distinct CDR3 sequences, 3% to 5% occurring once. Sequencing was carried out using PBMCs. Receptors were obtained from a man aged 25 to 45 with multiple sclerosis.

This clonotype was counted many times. The CDR3 DNA reads TGCGCCAGCAGCCCCACCGGGACACCAAGCACAGATACGCAGTATTTT. Translation gives CASSPTGTPSTDTQYF. This chain uses TRBV4-3 with TRBJ2-3, with D tentatively TRBD1 (6 bases). Germline V CDR1 and CDR2: LGHNA, YSLEER. The CDR3 spans 16 residues. V was cut by 4 bases and J by 0 bases, with 14 bases left in between.

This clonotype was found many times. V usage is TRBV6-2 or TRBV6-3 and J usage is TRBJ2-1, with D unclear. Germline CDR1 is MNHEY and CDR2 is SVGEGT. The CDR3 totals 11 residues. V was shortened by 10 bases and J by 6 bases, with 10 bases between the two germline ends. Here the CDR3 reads CATDPFNEQFF. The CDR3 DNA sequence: TGTGCCACCGACCCCTTCAATGAGCAGTTCTTC.

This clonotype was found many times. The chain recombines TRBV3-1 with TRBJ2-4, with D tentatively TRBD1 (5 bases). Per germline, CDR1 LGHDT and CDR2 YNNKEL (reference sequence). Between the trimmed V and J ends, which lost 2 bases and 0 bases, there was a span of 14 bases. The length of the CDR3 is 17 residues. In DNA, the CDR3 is TGTGCCAGCAGCCAACACATCCACCAGGGAGCCAAAAACATTCAGTACTTC. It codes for CASSQHIHQGAKNIQYF.

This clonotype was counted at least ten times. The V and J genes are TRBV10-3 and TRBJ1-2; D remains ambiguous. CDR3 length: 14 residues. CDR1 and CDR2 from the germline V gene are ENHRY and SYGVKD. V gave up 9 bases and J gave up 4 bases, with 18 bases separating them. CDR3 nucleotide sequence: TGTGCCATTTTCCAAGAAGGACGTATCTATGGCTACACCTTC. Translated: CAIFQEGRIYGYTF.

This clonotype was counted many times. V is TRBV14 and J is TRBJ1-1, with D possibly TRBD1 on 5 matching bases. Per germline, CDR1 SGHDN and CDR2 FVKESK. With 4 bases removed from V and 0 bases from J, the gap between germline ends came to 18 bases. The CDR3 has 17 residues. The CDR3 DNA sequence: TGTGCCAGCAGCCTCCGTCGGGGGGGTCCCCTGAACACTGAAGCTTTCTTT. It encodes CASSLRRGGPLNTEAFF.